Detailed here is one T cell receptor beta chain. This clonotype was seen a few times. No antigen is known for it. A much more abundant neighbour one base away suggests this may be a read error. Stable Graves' hyperthyroidism was defined as the absence of progression to ophthalmopathy over 18 months of follow-up. Hyperthyroidism patients were aged 18 to 65 years and newly diagnosed, with disease duration of less than 2 months. Any patient with an uncontrolled infection, another autoimmune disease, pregnancy or lactation was excluded. Diagnoses relied on clinical symptoms, serum thyroxine and TRAb, thyroid ultrasound and orbital computed tomography. Ficoll-Paque density gradient centrifugation was used to isolate PBMCs from approximately 11 ml of fresh peripheral blood. Trizol reagent was used to extract total RNA, and RNA quality was then checked on an Agilent 2100 Bioanalyzer. Amplification of TCR beta CDR3 regions was carried out from RNA transcripts. A first-round RT-PCR of the TCR CDR3 used the HTBI primer set with the Qiagen OneStep RT-PCR kit. Libraries were constructed in a second round of multiplex PCR, after which size selection and purification were performed. Sequencing of the libraries was done on an Illumina HiSeq2000 using paired-end 100 bp reads. Per the source publication's procedure: SOAPnuke was used to process the raw data, removing reads that contained adapters or uncalled bases, had a mean Phred below 15, or lacked an exact match to the constant primer or identifier. High-quality paired reads were merged with COPE v1.2.5, and unique nucleotide sequences were defined as clonotypes. Clonotypes were aligned to IMGT TRBV, TRBD and TRBJ reference segments using MiTCR v1.1. Only V-J combinations with frequency above 0.0001, covering 99.2% of repertoires, were analysed. A TCS score was defined as the ratio of F50 (clonal expansion) to E x V (chaos), with BLOSUM62-based TCRdist applied between CDR3 peptides within each V-J. Welch's t-statistics and random forest reduced fewer than 550 V-J features to 13, which were used in a naive Bayes classifier (R e1071). The raw public reads went through TCRdb reprocessing: fastp at Q25, MiXCR clone calling, in-frame beta chains kept. Duplicate CDR3 protein sequences are folded into a single record with the most common DNA and genes. It is TCRdb's table, rather than the study itself, that gives the V and J calls and clone size. Present in this sample are about 360,000 distinct CDR3 sequences, about 12% of which were seen just once. Over 8.5% of the sample is held by the ten biggest clonotypes.

The CDR3 has 16 amino acids, counting the end cysteine and phenylalanine. The kept DNA is CDR3 alone, 48 bases in frame from the first base. From the germline V gene (reference sequence), CDR1 is LGHDT and CDR2 is YNNKEL. This sample is part of a study of T cells in Graves' hyperthyroidism and ophthalmopathy (dated by TCRdb to about 2019). For the study in its entirety: Peripheral blood was collected at initial diagnosis, before any treatment. TCR V-J signatures able to tell the groups apart were searched for in a discovery cohort of approximately 95 patients, of whom approximately 40 had Graves' ophthalmopathy and around 56 had stable Graves' hyperthyroidism. An independent validation cohort of under 20 hyperthyroidism patients and over 15 patients who later progressed to ophthalmopathy tested prospective prediction of ophthalmopathy. For training and testing, the roughly 93 patients in the discovery cohort were randomly divided in a 7:3 ratio. Thyroid tissue and blood T-cell repertoires from several Graves' hyperthyroidism patients were also compared in the study. Following sampling, methimazole starting at 30 mg daily was given to hyperthyroidism patients, and high-dose intravenous methylprednisolone was given to ophthalmopathy patients. The paper reports TCR Vbeta CDR3 sequencing of some 140 peripheral blood samples: 40 to 45 ophthalmopathy, about 75 hyperthyroidism and some 17 progressor patients.

Overall results and qualifications from the work: Ophthalmopathy was separated from stable hyperthyroidism by a 13 V-J signature model, with approximately 86% sensitivity and approximately 84% specificity obtained in cross-validation and 80%/75% obtained in testing. In validation, progression to ophthalmopathy was predicted by the model with nearly 71% sensitivity and roughly 76% specificity, a median of about 6.8 months before onset. No statistical method was used to set the sample size in advance, and investigators knew the group allocation. Blood samples also contained most of the expanded thyroid clonotypes (frequency above 0.001), which suggests that blood repertoires may reflect thyroid immune responses.

The chain is made from TRBV3-1 and TRBJ2-3; the D gene is perhaps TRBD1, on 6 matching bases. TRBJ1-5 matches the DNA end more closely, so the J call is doubtful. Sequenced material: blood. This TCR was recovered from a woman between 18 and 29 years old with Graves' hyperthyroidism. The nucleotide sequence is given as TGTGCCAGCAGCCCCCTGACTAGCGGGGGGCTTGATACGCAGCATTTT. Its product reads: CASSPLTSGGLDTQHF.